Listed below are T cell receptor beta chains from one sample, sequenced in a study of high-grade serous ovarian cancer treatment subgroups. Produced via immunoSEQ multiplex PCR; TCRdb's table is partial and in-frame only. Of thousands of clones listed, 66% are singletons. The source material was tumor tissue. The receptor source for this set is a human donor with high-grade serous ovarian cancer. Each CDR3 is given with its conserved first and last residue. A D gene is named only where the DNA matches it firmly. Not all rows give a size; the values are once, few, many and, for expanded clones, a class.

>TRBV4-1|TRBJ2-3|TRBD1|-|15
CASQGVTIGTDTQYF
TGCGCCAGTCAGGGGGTTACTATCGGCACAGATACGCAGTATTTT
>TRBV5-5|TRBJ2-2|TRBD1|-|14
CASRRQGGTGELFF
TGTGCCAGCAGGAGACAGGGGGGGACCGGGGAGCTGTTTTTT
>TRBV13|TRBJ2-7|-|few|15
CASSLGRGSSYEQYF
TGTGCCAGCAGCTTAGGACGGGGGAGCTCCTACGAGCAGTACTTC
>TRBV18|TRBJ1-4|-|few|13
CASSQNSGDTLFF
TGTGCCAGCTCTCAAAACTCCGGGGACACACTGTTTTTT
>TRBV9|TRBJ2-7|-|-|15
CASSVDTGATYEQYF
TGTGCCAGCAGCGTAGACACCGGGGCAACCTACGAGCAGTACTTC
>TRBV5-4|TRBJ2-1|-|-|15
CASRPLLSSYNEQFF
TGTGCCAGCAGGCCATTATTAAGCTCCTACAATGAGCAGTTCTTC
>TRBV14|TRBJ2-1|TRBD1|-|15
CASSSIGGGLNEQFF
TGTGCCAGCAGCTCTATAGGGGGCGGACTTAATGAGCAGTTCTTC
>TRBV27|TRBJ1-1|-|-|14
CASSFAGVDTEAFF
TGTGCCAGCAGTTTTGCAGGGGTTGACACTGAAGCTTTCTTT
>TRBV2|TRBJ2-1|-|-|13
CASSEDDYNEQFF
TGTGCCAGCAGTGAAGACGACTACAATGAGCAGTTCTTC
>TRBV27|TRBJ2-7|-|-|13
CASSLSQGREQYF
TGTGCCAGCAGTTTGTCCCAGGGCCGGGAGCAGTACTTC
>TRBV7-9|TRBJ2-7|-|-|14
CASSPPLASGEQYF
TGTGCCAGCAGCCCCCCACTGGCTTCCGGAGAGCAGTACTTC
>TRBV4-1|TRBJ2-1|-|-|17
CASSQTLEGGSYNEQFF
TGCGCCAGCAGCCAAACCCTTGAGGGGGGCTCCTACAATGAGCAGTTCTTC
>TRBV7-2|TRBJ1-2|-|-|13
CASSPGGAYGYTF
TGTGCCAGCAGCCCCGGTGGGGCCTATGGCTACACCTTC
>TRBV11-2|TRBJ1-2|-|few|12
CASSPDSYGYTF
TGTGCCAGCAGCCCAGACAGCTATGGCTACACCTTC
>TRBV7-2|TRBJ1-5|TRBD1|-|17
CASSQTTGQGAYQPQHF
TGTGCCAGCAGCCAAACGACCGGACAGGGGGCCTATCAGCCCCAGCATTTT
>TRBV9|TRBJ2-5|TRBD2|once|17
CASSVGLAGGPGETQYF
TGTGCCAGCAGCGTAGGCCTAGCGGGGGGGCCAGGAGAGACCCAGTACTTC
>TRBV19|TRBJ1-1|-|large|17
CASSSTGTGVRVAEAFF
TGTGCCAGTAGTTCCACCGGGACGGGGGTTCGAGTGGCTGAAGCTTTCTTT
>TRBV9|TRBJ1-4|TRBD1|-|17
CASSVGRTGGVGEKLFF
TGTGCCAGCAGCGTAGGACGGACAGGGGGCGTAGGTGAAAAACTGTTTTTT
>TRBV2|TRBJ2-4|-|-|11
CASSPLPLQYF
TGTGCCAGCTCTCCCCTCCCCCTTCAGTACTTC
>TRBV5-7|TRBJ1-1|TRBD1|-|16
CASSGAGTGDNTEAFF
TGTGCCAGCAGCGGCGCCGGGACAGGGGATAACACTGAAGCTTTCTTT
>TRBV14|TRBJ1-2|TRBD1|few|16
CASSQDLAGGLDGYTF
TGTGCCAGCAGCCAAGATTTGGCAGGGGGCTTGGATGGCTACACCTTC
>TRBV5-1|TRBJ2-3|TRBD1|few|17
CASSLDRTGWDADTQYF
TGCGCCAGCAGCTTGGATAGGACAGGGTGGGATGCAGATACGCAGTATTTT
>TRBV19|TRBJ1-1|-|few|14
CASSIDRVSAEAFF
TGTGCCAGTAGTATAGACAGGGTTTCCGCTGAAGCTTTCTTT
>TRBV5-6|TRBJ2-5|-|-|13
CASSWEQKETQYF
TGTGCCAGCAGTTGGGAGCAGAAAGAGACCCAGTACTTC
>TRBV30|TRBJ1-3|-|few|12
CAWKFPGNTIYF
TGTGCCTGGAAGTTTCCTGGAAACACCATATATTTT
>TRBV5-6|TRBJ1-4|-|once|12
CASSRQAEKLFF
TGTGCCAGCAGCCGACAGGCCGAAAAACTGTTTTTT
>TRBV7-9|TRBJ1-2|-|-|13
CASSLGSSYGYTF
TGTGCCAGCAGCTTAGGATCCAGCTATGGCTACACCTTC
>TRBV7-6|TRBJ1-1|TRBD1|-|15
CASSPGTAMNTEAFF
TGTGCCAGCAGCCCAGGGACAGCAATGAACACTGAAGCTTTCTTT
>TRBV2|TRBJ1-2|-|-|12
CASTGGGHGYTF
TGTGCCAGCACCGGAGGGGGGCATGGCTACACCTTC
>TRBV29-1|TRBJ1-5|TRBD1|-|17
CSAEDRESDRSNQPQHF
TGCAGCGCCGAGGACAGGGAGTCGGATAGAAGCAATCAGCCCCAGCATTTT
>TRBV5-4|TRBJ2-7|TRBD1|few|14
CASSTRGSSYEQYF
TGTGCCAGCAGCACCAGGGGGAGCTCCTACGAGCAGTACTTC
>TRBV29-1|TRBJ1-4|-|-|14
CSVFSGAINEKLFF
TGCAGCGTTTTCTCAGGGGCCATTAATGAAAAACTGTTTTTT
>TRBV19|TRBJ1-5|TRBD1|-|17
CASHGRKGQGVNQPQHF
TGTGCCAGCCATGGACGAAAGGGACAGGGGGTCAATCAGCCCCAGCATTTT
>TRBV20-1|TRBJ1-2|-|large|10
CSPDDQGYTF
TGCAGCCCTGACGATCAGGGCTACACCTTC
>TRBV7-2|TRBJ2-7|-|-|16
CASSLGEGDRSYEQYF
TGTGCCAGCAGCTTAGGGGAGGGGGACAGATCCTACGAGCAGTACTTC
>TRBV6-5|TRBJ1-4|-|-|14
CASSVQPDGWELFF
TGTGCCAGCAGTGTACAACCGGACGGTTGGGAACTGTTTTTT
>TRBV2|TRBJ2-1|TRBD1|-|15
CASSGGQGSYNEQFF
TGTGCCAGCAGTGGGGGACAGGGCTCCTACAATGAGCAGTTCTTC